The rows below give T cell receptor beta chains drawn from one sample of a study of T-cell memory formation after mild COVID-19. TCRdb passed the 5' RACE reads through MiXCR, listing each CDR3 protein once. The data show some 290,000 distinct CDR3 sequences, around 15% seen once. The sample comprised PBMCs or a T cell subset sorted from them (not recorded which). The source is a man aged 18-30 years who had mild COVID-19 (a few samples of this study predate the infection). Cell type and time point are not known. The CDR3 runs from the conserved cysteine through the conserved F or W. The order of the fields is J gene, V gene, CDR3 protein.

j_call: TRBJ1-4
v_call: TRBV5-1
cdr3_aa: CASSLRSPQSNEKLFF

j_call: TRBJ1-1
v_call: TRBV15
cdr3_aa: CATSREWAGGEAFF

j_call: TRBJ1-1
v_call: TRBV7-2
cdr3_aa: CASILWGMNTEAFF

j_call: TRBJ2-5
v_call: TRBV5-1
cdr3_aa: CASSEGHSETQYF

j_call: TRBJ2-1
v_call: TRBV27
cdr3_aa: CASTSQTDTWVNEQFF

j_call: TRBJ2-1
v_call: TRBV3-1
cdr3_aa: CASSHVGTEQFF

j_call: TRBJ2-7
v_call: TRBV5-1
cdr3_aa: CASAISGGVSYEQYF

j_call: TRBJ2-3
v_call: TRBV7-2
cdr3_aa: CASSPQPLAGGPDTQYF

j_call: TRBJ1-1
v_call: TRBV20-1
cdr3_aa: CSARDPQGADTEAFF

j_call: TRBJ2-3
v_call: TRBV18
cdr3_aa: CASSPETDTQYF

j_call: TRBJ2-1
v_call: TRBV9
cdr3_aa: CASSVDGVSYNEQFF

j_call: TRBJ2-4
v_call: TRBV4-1
cdr3_aa: CASSLAPLGENIQYF

j_call: TRBJ1-6
v_call: TRBV6-4
cdr3_aa: CASSARTGNSPLHF